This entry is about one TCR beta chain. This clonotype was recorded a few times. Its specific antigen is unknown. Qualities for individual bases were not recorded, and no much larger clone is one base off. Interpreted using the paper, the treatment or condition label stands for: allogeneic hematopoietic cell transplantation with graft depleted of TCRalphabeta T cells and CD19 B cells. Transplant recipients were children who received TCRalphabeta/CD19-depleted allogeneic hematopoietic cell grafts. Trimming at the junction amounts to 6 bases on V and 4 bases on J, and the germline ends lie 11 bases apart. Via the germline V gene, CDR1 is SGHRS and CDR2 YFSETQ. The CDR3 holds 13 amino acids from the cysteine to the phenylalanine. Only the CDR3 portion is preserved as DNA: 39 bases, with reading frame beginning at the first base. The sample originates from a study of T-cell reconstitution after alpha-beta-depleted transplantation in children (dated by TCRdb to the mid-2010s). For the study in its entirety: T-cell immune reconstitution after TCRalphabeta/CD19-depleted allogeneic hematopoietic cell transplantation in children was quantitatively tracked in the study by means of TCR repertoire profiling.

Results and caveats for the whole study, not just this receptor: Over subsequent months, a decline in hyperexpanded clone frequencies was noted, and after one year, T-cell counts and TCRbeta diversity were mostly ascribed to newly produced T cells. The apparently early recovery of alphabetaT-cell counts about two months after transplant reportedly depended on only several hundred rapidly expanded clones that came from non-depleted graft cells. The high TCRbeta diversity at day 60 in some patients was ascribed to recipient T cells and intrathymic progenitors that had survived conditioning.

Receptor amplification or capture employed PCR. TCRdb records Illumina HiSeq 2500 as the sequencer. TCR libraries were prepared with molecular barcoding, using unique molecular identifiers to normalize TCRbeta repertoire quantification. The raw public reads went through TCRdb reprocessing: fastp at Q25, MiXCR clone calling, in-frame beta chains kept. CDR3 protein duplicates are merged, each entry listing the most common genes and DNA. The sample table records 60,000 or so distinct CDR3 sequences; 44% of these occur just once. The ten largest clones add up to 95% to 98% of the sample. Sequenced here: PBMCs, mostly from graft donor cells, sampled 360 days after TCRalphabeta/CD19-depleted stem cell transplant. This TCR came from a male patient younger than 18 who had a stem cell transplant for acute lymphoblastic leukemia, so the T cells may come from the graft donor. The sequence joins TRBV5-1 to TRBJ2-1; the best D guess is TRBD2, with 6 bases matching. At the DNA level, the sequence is TGCGCCAGCATTGGGGACTCTTACAATGAGCAGTTCTTC. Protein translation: CASIGDSYNEQFF. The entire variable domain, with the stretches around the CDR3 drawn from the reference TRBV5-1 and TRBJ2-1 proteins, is KAGVTQTPRYLIKTRGQQVTLSCSPISGHRSVSWYQQTPGQGLQFLFEYFSETQRNKGNFPGRFSGRQFSNSRSEMNVSTLELGDSALYLCASIGDSYNEQFFGPGTRLTVL.